This T cell receptor (beta chain) was identified in a study of CD8 T cells in ankylosing spondylitis. This clonotype showed up many times. What it recognizes is unknown. A quantitative 5'-RACE method, one with molecular barcodes, was used to make TCR beta libraries. TCRdb called the 5' RACE reads again in MiXCR, with one record for every CDR3 protein. The profile shows about 220,000 distinct CDR3 sequences, 5.5% to 7.5% of them singletons. Notes on the study in general: Clones that were linked to disease were CD8+ and were relatively rare in peripheral blood. Roughly eight highly homologous variants formed a TCR beta motif that appeared characteristic of ankylosing spondylitis blood. Existing reports had already noted some motif variants in reactive arthritis synovial fluid and blood.

This CDR3 is built from 15 residues. Germline CDR1 is SQVTM and CDR2 is ANQGSEA. Trimming removed 7 bases from V and 5 bases from J; junction bases left unmatched: 15. The sequencing input was blood, either unsorted or a sorted T cell fraction (not recorded which). The V call is TRBV29-1, the J call TRBJ2-5; 8 nucleotides agree with TRBD1. This TCR came from a male donor with ankylosing spondylitis. The CDR3 coding sequence is TGCAGCGGGGGGAACCTCAGGGGGCAAAAGGAGACCCAGTACTTC. Protein sequence: CSGGNLRGQKETQYF.